Shown below are 24 T cell receptor beta chains from a single sample sequenced in a study of neurological immune-mediated disorders. Via MiXCR, TCRdb re-called the 5' RACE reads, giving one row per CDR3 protein. The data contain about 60,000 distinct CDR3 sequences, 3.5% to 4.5% of them singletons. Source material: PBMCs. The receptors here all came from a woman aged 45-65 years with multiple sclerosis.

This clonotype has just a few counts. The chain combines TRBV9 with TRBJ1-2, with 8 nucleotides matching TRBD1. The CDR3 runs to 15 residues. Trimming cost V 1 base and J 7 bases; bases outside gene matches: 9. Germline V gives CDR1 SGDLS, CDR2 YYNGEE. The CDR3 nucleotides are TGTGCCAGCAGCGTAACTCCAGGGGGCGGGAGTGGCTACACCTTC. The encoded protein is CASSVTPGGGSGYTF. The variable domain in full, completed from reference TRBV9 and TRBJ1-2, reads DSGVTQTPKHLITATGQRVTLRCSPRSGDLSVYWYQQSLDQGLQFLIQYYNGEERAKGNILERFSAQQFPDLHSELNLSSLELGDSALYFCASSVTPGGGSGYTFGSGTRLTVV.

Many counts were recorded for this clonotype. The J gene is TRBJ2-1, the V gene TRBV24-1; D call uncertain. The CDR3 spans 15 residues. V was shortened by 3 bases and J by 7 bases, with 15 bases between the two germline ends. Germline V gene data show CDR1 as KGHDR and CDR2 as SFDVKD. The CDR3 region has the DNA TGTGCCACCAGTGATGCCGGGTCCGGCTCTAATGAGCAGTTCTTC. This sequence encodes CATSDAGSGSNEQFF.

This clonotype was recorded at least ten times. The chain carries TRBV6-5 and TRBJ1-1, with 7 nucleotides matching TRBD1. CDR1 is MNHEY and CDR2 is SVGAGI in the germline V gene. The CDR3 consists of 13 residues. V shed 7 bases, J shed 10 bases, and the junction held 12 bases outside the gene matches. The CDR3 region is CASNGRGGESAFF. CDR3 DNA: TGTGCCAGCAACGGTCGAGGGGGCGAATCAGCTTTCTTT.

This clonotype was seen many times. This chain joins TRBV6-5 and TRBJ2-6; D remains unclear. The V gene lost 1 base and the J gene lost 0 bases, with 10 bases spanning the gap. CDR3 length: 17 amino acids. The germline V gene has CDR1 MNHEY and CDR2 SVGAGI. The CDR3 spells CASSYFRTGSGANVLTF. In DNA form, the CDR3 reads TGTGCCAGCAGTTACTTTCGGACCGGCTCTGGGGCCAACGTCCTGACTTTC.

This clonotype occurred a few times. The chain is built from TRBV6-2 or TRBV6-3 and TRBJ2-1; D is perhaps TRBD1 (5 bases). Trimming stripped 8 bases from V and 7 bases from J, with 15 bases between. CDR3 length: 13 amino acids. In germline, CDR1 is MNHEY, CDR2 SVGEGT. The CDR3 sequence is CASAPQGTNEQFF. In DNA, the CDR3 is TGTGCCAGCGCCCCGCAGGGTACAAATGAGCAGTTCTTC.

In its sample, this clonotype was seen many times. This chain links TRBV5-1 with TRBJ1-1; no clear D gene. The CDR3 extends over 13 amino acids. Looked up from germline, CDR1 is SGHRS and CDR2 is YFSETQ. The V end lost 4 bases, the J end lost 2 bases, and 9 bases lay between the germline ends. CDR3 nucleotide sequence: TGCGCCAGCAGCGTCGCAGGCAACACTGAAGCTTTCTTT. Amino acid sequence: CASSVAGNTEAFF.

This clonotype came up many times. This chain links TRBV20-1 with TRBJ2-5, with 10 bases aligning to TRBD1. Germline CDR1 is DFQATT and CDR2 is SNEGSKA (reference sequence). The J segment lost 3 bases and the V segment lost 6 bases, leaving 7 bases of the junction unmatched. The CDR3 consists of 14 residues. The DNA of the CDR3 is TGCAGTGCAGAGCCCGGGACAGGGGAAGAGACCCAGTACTTC. This encodes CSAEPGTGEETQYF.

This clonotype was counted at least ten times. The rearrangement uses TRBV3-1 and TRBJ2-2, with TRBD2 as a possible D gene (6 bases). There are 15 residues in the CDR3. Germline V gene data show CDR1 as LGHDT and CDR2 as YNNKEL (reference sequence). Between the trimmed V and J ends, which lost 4 bases and 5 bases, there was a span of 14 bases. The CDR3 DNA reads TGTGCCAGCAGCCTGGGGGGAGCGCGGACCGGGGAGCTGTTTTTT. Protein product: CASSLGGARTGELFF. The full variable domain, its missing parts supplied by reference TRBV3-1 and TRBJ2-2, is DTAVSQTPKYLVTQMGNDKSIKCEQNLGHDTMYWYKQDSKKFLKIMFSYNNKELIINETVPNRFSPKSPDKAHLNLHINSLELGDSAVYFCASSLGGARTGELFFGEGSRLTVL.

This clonotype has a count of ten or more. The chain is built from TRBV24-1 and TRBJ1-2; D may be TRBD1 (5 bases). Trimming took 4 bases from V and 4 from J, leaving 9 bases between them. This CDR3 has 13 amino acids. From germline, CDR1 is KGHDR and CDR2 SFDVKD. The CDR3 DNA is TGTGCCACCAGTGACAACGACAGCTATGGCTACACCTTC. Protein product: CATSDNDSYGYTF.

In this sample, this clonotype turned up many times. The V gene is TRBV6-2 or TRBV6-3, the J gene TRBJ2-2; perhaps TRBD1 as D (6 bases). Germline CDR1 is MNHEY and CDR2 is SVGEGT. V was pared by 7 bases and J by 3 bases, with 12 bases between. The CDR3 is 14 residues long. CDR3 sequence: CASKYRADTGELFF. CDR3 nucleotide sequence: TGTGCCAGCAAATACAGGGCCGACACCGGGGAGCTGTTTTTT.

This clonotype occurred a few times. This chain joins TRBV20-1 and TRBJ2-1, with a weak D call TRBD2 (5 bases). The CDR3 spans 12 residues. Looked up from germline, CDR1 is DFQATT and CDR2 is SNEGSKA (reference sequence). V dropped 7 bases and J dropped 4 bases, with 11 bases sitting between them. The CDR3: CSGARGYNEQFF. The CDR3 DNA reads as TGCAGTGGGGCGCGCGGGTACAATGAGCAGTTCTTC.

In its sample, this clonotype was seen many times. V usage is TRBV20-1 and J usage is TRBJ2-7; D is possibly TRBD2 (6 bases). The V and J ends lost 3 bases and 6 bases respectively, with 15 bases between them. This CDR3 is 13 amino acids long. CDR1 and CDR2 (germline): DFQATT, SNEGSKA (reference sequence). CDR3 DNA sequence: TGCAGTGCTAGTGGAGGGGCTGGCTCCGAGCAGTACTTC. Its translation is CSASGGAGSEQYF.

This clonotype was recorded many times. The chain recombines TRBV14 with TRBJ1-3, with no clear D. With 1 base removed from V and 4 bases from J, the gap between germline ends came to 8 bases. Germline assignment: CDR1 SGHDN and CDR2 FVKESK. There are 14 residues in the CDR3. CDR3 nucleotide sequence: TGTGCCAGCAGCCAAGTCCGGTCCGGAAACACCATATATTTT. This gives the protein CASSQVRSGNTIYF. Drawing the rest from reference TRBV14 and TRBJ1-3, the complete variable domain is EAGVTQFPSHSVIEKGQTVTLRCDPISGHDNLYWYRRVMGKEIKFLLHFVKESKQDESGMPNNRFLAERTGGTYSTLKVQPAELEDSGVYFCASSQVRSGNTIYFGEGSWLTVV.

This clonotype has a count of ten or more. The chain is built from TRBV7-2 and TRBJ1-1; 7 positions match TRBD1. Germline CDR1 is SGHTA and CDR2 is FQGNSA. The ends lost 3 bases at V and 5 bases at J; junction bases unmatched: 3. The CDR3 contains 13 residues. CDR3 sequence: CASSFRQGTEAFF. Written as DNA, the CDR3 is TGTGCCAGCAGCTTCCGACAGGGTACTGAAGCTTTCTTT.

CDR3 sequence: CASSQEEPSRTTDTQYF. CDR3 nucleotides: TGCGCCAGCAGCCAAGAAGAGCCCTCAAGAACCACAGATACGCAGTATTTT. The genes are TRBV4-3 and TRBJ2-3; no definite D call. V lost 0 bases, J lost 2 bases, and 15 bases lay in between. The germline V gene encodes CDR1 LGHNA and CDR2 YSLEER. CDR3 length equals 17 residues.

In its sample, this clonotype was seen many times. The rearrangement links TRBV20-1 to TRBJ2-3; D is ambiguous. The CDR3 totals 14 residues. With 0 bases removed from V and 2 bases from J, the gap between germline ends came to 9 bases. Germline CDR1 DFQATT, CDR2 SNEGSKA (reference sequence). CDR3 residues: CSARDLRPTDTQYF. The CDR3 bases are TGCAGTGCTAGAGATTTGCGGCCCACAGATACGCAGTATTTT.

This clonotype has a count of ten or more. The gene calls are TRBV14 and TRBJ2-7, with D unresolved. Germline assignment: CDR1 SGHDN and CDR2 FVKESK. The CDR3 is 15 residues long. The V end was cut by 2 bases, the J end by 4 bases, with 15 bases between. CDR3 region: CASSQNWPEPYEQYF. The CDR3 DNA sequence: TGTGCCAGCAGCCAAAATTGGCCAGAGCCTTACGAGCAGTACTTC.

This clonotype was seen more than once but under ten times. The rearrangement joins TRBV5-1 to TRBJ2-7; no definite D call. The CDR3 spans 12 residues. Deletions cut 5 bases from V and 3 bases from J, with 9 bases between. CDR1 is SGHRS and CDR2 is YFSETQ in the germline V gene. CDR3 region: CASSKADYEQYF. The CDR3 DNA sequence: TGCGCCAGCAGTAAGGCGGACTACGAGCAGTACTTC.

The table lists this clonotype with many counts. In DNA form, the CDR3 reads TGTGCCATCAGTGCAGGATGGAACACTGAAGCTTTCTTT. Amino acid sequence: CAISAGWNTEAFF. This sequence joins TRBV10-3 and TRBJ1-1; D gene unclear. Trimming took 4 bases from V and 1 from J, leaving 7 bases between them. Germline values: CDR1 ENHRY, CDR2 SYGVKD. The CDR3 is 13 residues long.

There are many counts of this clonotype. The rearrangement joins TRBV6-2 or TRBV6-3 to TRBJ2-1, with 7 bases fitting TRBD1. This CDR3 comprises 15 residues. The J segment lost 13 bases and the V segment lost 6 bases, leaving 18 bases of the junction unmatched. Germline lookup yields CDR1 MNHEY and CDR2 SVGEGT. In DNA form, the CDR3 reads TGTGCCAGCAGCCAAATCCCCGGGACAGAGCATGCTCAGTTCTTC. This sequence encodes CASSQIPGTEHAQFF.

This clonotype appeared many times. V and J are TRBV20-1 and TRBJ1-1, with 7 bases matching TRBD1. The CDR3 extends over 14 amino acids. Germline V CDR1 and CDR2: DFQATT, SNEGSKA (reference sequence). Trimming took 1 base from V and 1 from J; bases not matched to a gene: 3. As DNA, the CDR3 is TGCAGTGCTAGAGGCCCAGGGGGGAACACTGAAGCTTTCTTT. Encoded protein: CSARGPGGNTEAFF.

This clonotype occurred many times. The chain has TRBV7-2 and TRBJ1-2; a weak D match, TRBD1 (5 bases). Germline CDR1 is SGHTA and CDR2 is FQGNSA. Trimming stripped 5 bases from V and 7 bases from J, with 20 bases between. The CDR3 is 15 residues long. CDR3 nucleotide sequence: TGTGCCAGCAGCCCCGACAGCCCCCGAACGGGTGGCTACACCTTC. It translates to CASSPDSPRTGGYTF.

This clonotype was picked up many times. The chain recombines TRBV10-3 with TRBJ2-2, with D tentatively TRBD2 (5 bases). This CDR3 has 15 amino acids. V shed 4 bases and J shed 3 bases, with 12 bases lying between them. Germline CDR1 ENHRY, CDR2 SYGVKD. The CDR3 region has the DNA TGTGCCATCAGTGGGAGGCTAGGAGACACCGGGGAGCTGTTTTTT. As protein: CAISGRLGDTGELFF.

This clonotype was picked up a small number of times. The chain has TRBV20-1 and TRBJ2-7; D remains unclear. The germline V and J ends were trimmed by 3 bases and 0 bases, with 9 bases remaining between them. The CDR3 loop spans 13 amino acids. Looked up from germline, CDR1 is DFQATT and CDR2 is SNEGSKA (reference sequence). As DNA, the CDR3 is TGCAGTGCTAGCACCGGTCCCTCCTACGAGCAGTACTTC. Amino acid sequence: CSASTGPSYEQYF.